A selection of T cell receptor beta chains follows, all from one sample in a study of human T cells and chemical hapten exposure. Using its own MiXCR run on the RACE reads, TCRdb lists one record per CDR3 protein. This sample carries just over 350,000 distinct CDR3 sequences, 6% to 7% of them seen once, and the ten largest clones take around 5.8%. This material consisted of whole blood, taken in connection with sensitization to the hapten diphenylcyclopropenone (DPC). These receptors all come from a woman between 18 and 30 years old with alopecia areata. Some clones in this sample may be carry-over from other donors' samples. The CDR3 runs from the conserved cysteine through the conserved F or W. A D gene is named only where the DNA matches it firmly. Some rows mark clone size as missing; the rest say once, few, many or name a class of expanded clone.

clone size,V gene,J gene,D gene,CDR3 protein,CDR3 DNA
many,TRBV10-3,TRBJ2-7,TRBD1,CAISPGQGNEQYF,TGTGCCATCAGCCCCGGACAGGGTAACGAGCAGTACTTC
few,TRBV6-2/TRBV6-3,TRBJ2-3,-,CASSDPPPGPSTDTQYF,TGTGCCAGCAGTGACCCCCCTCCGGGGCCATCCACAGATACGCAGTATTTT
-,TRBV12-3/TRBV12-4,TRBJ1-1,-,CASSRTGTSYAEAFF,TGTGCCAGCAGTCGCACCGGGACAAGCTACGCCGAAGCTTTCTTT
many,TRBV6-2/TRBV6-3,TRBJ1-2,-,CASSYGRAPSGYTF,TGTGCCAGCAGTTACGGCAGGGCCCCCTCTGGCTACACCTTC
-,TRBV7-2,TRBJ1-2,-,CASSSDLFSGEGGYTF,TGTGCCAGCAGCTCAGACCTCTTCTCAGGGGAGGGCGGCTACACCTTC
-,TRBV12-3/TRBV12-4,TRBJ1-1,TRBD1,CASSSPTGRNTEAFF,TGTGCCAGCAGTTCTCCGACAGGGCGGAACACTGAAGCTTTCTTT
-,TRBV7-8,TRBJ1-2,TRBD1,CASSASRGEYDGYTF,TGTGCCAGCAGCGCCTCCAGGGGGGAGTATGATGGCTACACCTTC
few,TRBV11-3,TRBJ2-5,-,CASSPTGGPQYF,TGTGCCAGCAGCCCCACGGGGGGCCCCCAGTACTTC
-,TRBV7-9,TRBJ2-7,-,CASSSGEYEQYF,TGTGCCAGCAGCTCCGGTGAATACGAGCAGTACTTC
-,TRBV10-3,TRBJ2-3,TRBD2,CAIRLSMGLAGAADTQYF,TGTGCCATCAGACTATCTATGGGACTAGCGGGGGCAGCAGATACGCAGTATTTT
many,TRBV5-4,TRBJ1-6,TRBD1,CASSFPGQGNSPLHF,TGTGCCAGCAGCTTTCCGGGACAGGGCAATTCACCCCTCCACTTT
-,TRBV7-2,TRBJ1-2,-,CASSPRRYGYTF,TGTGCCAGCAGCCCCCGGCGGTATGGCTACACCTTC
many,TRBV5-1,TRBJ1-2,-,CASSFVDRRGGYTF,TGCGCCAGCAGCTTTGTTGACAGGAGAGGTGGCTACACCTTC
many,TRBV2,TRBJ2-1,-,CASSINWDLLFF,TGTGCCAGCAGCATTAATTGGGATTTGTTGTTCTTC
many,TRBV20-1,TRBJ2-7,TRBD1,CSARGQGTKHEQYF,TGCAGTGCCAGAGGACAGGGAACTAAGCACGAGCAGTACTTC
-,TRBV13,TRBJ1-1,-,CASTSNENTEAFF,TGTGCCAGCACCTCAAATGAAAACACTGAAGCTTTCTTT
few,TRBV7-9,TRBJ1-5,-,CASSFPGPNQPQHF,TGTGCCAGCAGCTTCCCCGGCCCCAATCAGCCCCAGCATTTT
many,TRBV12-3/TRBV12-4,TRBJ1-2,-,CASRTPDSLNYGYTF,TGTGCCAGCAGAACACCCGACAGTCTCAACTATGGCTACACCTTC
-,TRBV5-1,TRBJ2-6,-,CASSQEGLSGANVLTF,TGCGCCAGCAGCCAGGAGGGTCTCTCTGGGGCCAACGTCCTGACTTTC
-,TRBV20-1,TRBJ2-5,-,CSASFGPIGETQYF,TGCAGTGCTAGTTTCGGCCCTATAGGAGAGACCCAGTACTTC
few,TRBV6-2/TRBV6-3,TRBJ1-5,-,CASSYTTSYQPQHF,TGTGCCAGCAGTTACACTACCAGCTATCAGCCCCAGCATTTT
-,TRBV7-2,TRBJ2-1,TRBD2,CASSLVASGGAKEQFF,TGTGCCAGCAGCTTAGTAGCTAGCGGGGGGGCCAAGGAGCAGTTCTTC
-,TRBV7-3,TRBJ2-3,-,CASSLRRDSLAPQYF,TGTGCCAGCAGCTTAAGGCGGGACAGTCTAGCTCCGCAGTATTTT
few,TRBV20-1,TRBJ1-6,TRBD1,CSASVGQGGWSPLHF,TGCAGTGCTAGCGTTGGACAGGGTGGTTGGTCACCCCTCCACTTT
few,TRBV7-9,TRBJ2-1,TRBD2,CASSQGLAENNEQFF,TGTGCCAGCAGCCAGGGACTAGCGGAGAACAATGAGCAGTTCTTC
few,TRBV29-1,TRBJ2-3,-,CSVLNKQDTQYF,TGCAGCGTTTTGAACAAGCAAGATACGCAGTATTTT
-,TRBV3-1,TRBJ1-6,TRBD1,CASSNLDRAGNSPLHF,TGTGCCAGCAGCAATCTAGACAGGGCAGGGAATTCACCCCTCCACTTT
many,TRBV7-3,TRBJ2-3,-,CASSLSPRDTQYF,TGTGCCAGCAGCTTGAGTCCACGGGATACGCAGTATTTT
-,TRBV7-3,TRBJ2-2,-,CASSLRAGTSGELFF,TGTGCCAGCAGCTTACGGGCAGGGACCTCCGGGGAGCTGTTTTTT
few,TRBV4-3,TRBJ2-3,TRBD2,CASSQDTGTSGGSDTQYF,TGCGCCAGCAGCCAAGATACAGGGACTAGCGGGGGATCAGATACGCAGTATTTT
many,TRBV5-6,TRBJ2-1,TRBD2,CASILAGSTYNEQFF,TGTGCCAGCATCCTAGCGGGATCAACCTACAATGAGCAGTTCTTC
many,TRBV7-2,TRBJ1-4,-,CASSKGRNEKLFF,TGTGCCAGCAGCAAGGGACGGAATGAAAAACTGTTTTTT
few,TRBV5-6,TRBJ2-3,-,CASSSVALDTQYF,TGTGCCAGCAGCTCGGTCGCATTGGATACGCAGTATTTT
-,TRBV6-5,TRBJ2-7,-,CASSSRNDYEQYF,TGTGCCAGCAGTTCGAGGAATGACTACGAGCAGTACTTC
many,TRBV5-6,TRBJ2-7,-,CASSPGASFEEQYF,TGTGCCAGCAGCCCAGGGGCCTCGTTTGAGGAGCAGTACTTC
many,TRBV29-1,TRBJ1-2,TRBD1,CSAGDRGNYGYTF,TGCAGCGCTGGGGACAGGGGAAACTATGGCTACACCTTC
many,TRBV6-2/TRBV6-3,TRBJ2-7,-,CASSTGPDGQYF,TGTGCCAGCAGTACGGGGCCGGACGGACAGTACTTC
many,TRBV14,TRBJ1-4,-,CASSRDPGVPNEKLFF,TGTGCCAGCAGCCGGGATCCAGGGGTGCCTAATGAAAAACTGTTTTTT